This T cell receptor beta chain emerged from a study of PD-L1 blockade in urothelial cancer. The wider study: Every 3 weeks, patients received intravenous atezolizumab 1,200 mg, beginning 2014. In terms of prior chemotherapy, patients had received 0 to 3 regimens.

Germline V gives CDR1 MNHGY, CDR2 SVAAGI. This CDR3 region has 14 residues. V was cut by 3 bases and J by 5 bases, with 8 bases left in between. This table comes from immunoSEQ multiplex PCR, and its TCRdb copy is limited to in-frame clones, with some not included. The sample includes under 90,000 clones, more than 85% of them seen just once. The rearrangement uses TRBV6-9 and TRBJ1-6, with unresolved D. This specimen consisted of PBMCs, obtained around atezolizumab (anti-PD-L1) treatment. This receptor was taken from a man aged 60 to 69 with urothelial cancer. The DNA of the CDR3 is TGTGCCAGCAGTTACGCAGAAAATAATTCACCCCTCCACTTT. This encodes CASSYAENNSPLHF.